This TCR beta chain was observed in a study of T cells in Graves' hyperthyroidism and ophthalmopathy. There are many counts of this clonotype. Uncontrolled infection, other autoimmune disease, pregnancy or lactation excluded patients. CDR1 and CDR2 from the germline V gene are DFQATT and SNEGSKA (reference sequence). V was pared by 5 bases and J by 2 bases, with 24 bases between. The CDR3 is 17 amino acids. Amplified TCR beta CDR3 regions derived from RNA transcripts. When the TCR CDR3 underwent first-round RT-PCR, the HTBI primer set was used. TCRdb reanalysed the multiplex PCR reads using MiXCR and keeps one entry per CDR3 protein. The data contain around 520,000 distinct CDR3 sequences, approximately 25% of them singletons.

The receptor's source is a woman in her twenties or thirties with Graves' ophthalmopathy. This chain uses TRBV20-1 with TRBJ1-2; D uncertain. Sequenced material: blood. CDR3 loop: CSAGLPAPRTTNYGYTF. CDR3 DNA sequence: TGCAGTGCTGGTCTTCCCGCTCCCAGGACTACCAACTATGGCTACACCTTC.